Here is one T cell receptor (beta chain) with its context. This sample also contains other DNA sequences that code for the same CDR3. As processed by the authors: Reference gene primer amplification gave estimated nucleated cell counts. TCRdb's table, derived via immunoSEQ multiplex PCR, lists solely in-frame clones and lacks some. Clone size and the V and J calls come from that table; the DNA yielded D and trimming. The data contain approximately 150,000 clones, roughly 90% of them singletons. The V and J ends lost 6 bases and 5 bases, in that order; junction bases with no gene match: 5. CDR3 size: 13 residues. CDR1 and CDR2 (germline): KGHSH, LQKENI. The data originate from a study of blood T cell repertoires in COVID-19. Across the study: In each case, the material was cDNA or gDNA derived from T cells, B-cell-depleted T cells, or PBMCs.

This TCR was sampled from a woman in her 70s with acute or convalescent COVID-19. V is TRBV18 and J is TRBJ1-2, with 8 bases aligning to TRBD1. The specimen was peripheral blood. The DNA of the CDR3 is TGTGCCAGCTCGCAACAGGGGGATTATGGCTACACCTTC. Amino acid sequence: CASSQQGDYGYTF.